Sequencing of this TCR beta chain was carried out in a study of CD4 T cells in relation to SARS-CoV-2 and coronaviruses. The wider study: After roughly 11 days of antigen culture, PBMC TCR beta CDR3s were sequenced. The HLA restriction of the shared crossreactive spike epitopes was mapped.

Before the COVID-19 pandemic, during about 2011-2019, CD4+ T cells were taken from unexposed donors. The cells were cultured for around ten days before CD4+ T cells were isolated. On this clone itself: Its antigen is not known.

The method was immunoSEQ multiplex PCR; TCRdb's version includes in-frame clones alone and lacks a portion of them. The sample consists of about 19,000 clones, over 70% of them appearing once. V lost 5 bases and J lost 8, with 9 bases in between. This CDR3 has 11 amino acids. Per the germline V gene, CDR1 is ENHRY and CDR2 is SYGVKD. The source material was CD4+ T cells from PBMCs, cultured in vitro. The TCR comes from a human donor in good health. The rearrangement uses TRBV10-3 and TRBJ1-2; possible D gene TRBD1, 6 bases. The CDR3 loop is CAISSGTGYTF. The CDR3 nucleotides read TGTGCCATCAGTTCGGGGACAGGCTACACCTTC.